A single T cell receptor (beta chain) is shown here with its context. Its antigen remains unidentified. Deletions cut 2 bases from V and 5 bases from J, with 7 bases between. The germline gives CDR1 GTSNPN, CDR2 SVGIG (reference sequence). The CDR3 length is 11 residues. Measured with immunoSEQ multiplex PCR; TCRdb has only the in-frame clones, and not every one. This sample yields tens of thousands of clones, of which roughly 83% are seen a single time; roughly a third belongs to the top ten. The data originate from a study of radiation and T cells in renal cell carcinoma. The overall study: Nephrectomy followed 15 Gy stereotactic body radiation by 4 weeks. Overall study results and limits: From baseline, blood top tumor clonotypes peaked at 2 weeks post-radiation.

As to time point: baseline pretreatment blood. Treatment meaning: 15 Gy SBRT to primary tumor, nephrectomy 4 weeks later. This sample comprised blood, obtained from a patient whose treatment included radiotherapy and nephrectomy. V and J are TRBV30 and TRBJ2-7, with D possibly being TRBD1 or TRBD2 (5 bases each). The TCR originated in a woman in her 70s with renal cell carcinoma. This chain's CDR3 is CAWSQGDEQYF. The CDR3 DNA reads TGTGCCTGGAGTCAGGGAGACGAGCAGTACTTC.